Following are 20 T cell receptor beta chains from one sample sequenced in a study of CD8 T cells in Susac syndrome. An amount of RNA that ranged from 0.5 to 1 ug was reverse transcribed with random hexamers. TCRdb used MiXCR to reprocess the immunoSEQ multiplex PCR reads, holding one entry per CDR3 protein. Among under 200,000 distinct CDR3 sequences listed, roughly nine tenths were seen once. Material for sequencing was CD4+ T cells from PBMCs. The receptors come from a human donor with Susac syndrome.

V and J are TRBV9 and TRBJ1-1; TRBD1 aligns across 8 bases. The germline V gene encodes CDR1 SGDLS and CDR2 YYNGEE. This CDR3 has 15 residues. V lost 2 bases to trimming and J lost 5 bases; unmatched junction nucleotides: 8. CDR3 sequence: CASSVTWTGRTEAFF. DNA for the CDR3: TGTGCCAGCAGCGTGACATGGACAGGGCGTACTGAAGCTTTCTTT.

The chain couples TRBV2 to TRBJ2-7, with 7 bases lining up with TRBD1. The CDR3 has 15 amino acids. The V gene's germline CDR1 is SNHLY and CDR2 FYNNEI. The J segment lost 7 bases and the V segment lost 6 bases, leaving 15 bases of the junction unmatched. The CDR3 bases are TGTGCCAGCAGAGAACAGGGGCCGATGTCGGGGGAGCAGTACTTC. Protein: CASREQGPMSGEQYF.

This rearrangement joins TRBV28 to TRBJ2-7; a possible D gene is TRBD1 (5 bases). Deletions cut 7 bases from V and 2 bases from J, with 9 bases between. Looked up from germline, CDR1 is MDHEN and CDR2 is SYDVKM. This CDR3 comprises 12 residues. The CDR3 loop is CASNDRAYEQYF. CDR3 DNA sequence: TGTGCCAGCAATGACAGAGCCTACGAGCAGTACTTC.

This rearrangement joins TRBV29-1 to TRBJ1-4; D ambiguous. The germline gives CDR1 SQVTM, CDR2 ANQGSEA. Trimming took off 4 bases at V and 0 bases at J, with 6 bases between the two ends. The CDR3 consists of 13 residues. The CDR3: CSVVSATNEKLFF. The CDR3 DNA follows: TGCAGCGTTGTTAGTGCAACTAATGAAAAACTGTTTTTT.

The rearrangement uses TRBV6-1 and TRBJ1-1; a possible D gene is TRBD1 (6 bases). The CDR3 is 16 residues long. Germline V gene lookup returns CDR1 MNHNS and CDR2 SASEGT. Deletions cut 6 bases from V and 2 bases from J, with 19 bases between. CDR3 protein: CASREDRGTFNTEAFF. The CDR3 DNA reads as TGTGCCAGCAGGGAGGACAGAGGAACATTCAACACTGAAGCTTTCTTT.

The chain links TRBV9 to TRBJ2-3; the match to TRBD2 covers 10 bases. Germline V CDR1 and CDR2: SGDLS, YYNGEE. CDR3 length: 17 residues. The V segment lost 0 bases and the J segment 6 bases; nucleotides outside the gene matches: 10. The CDR3 loop reads CASSVVPNSGGSDTQYF. CDR3 DNA: TGTGCCAGCAGCGTAGTTCCGAATAGCGGGGGGTCGGATACGCAGTATTTT.

The chain carries TRBV2 and TRBJ1-4, with D unresolved. Germline V CDR1 and CDR2: SNHLY, FYNNEI. Trimming pared 7 bases from V and 7 bases from J, leaving 19 bases between. The CDR3 covers 15 residues. The CDR3 reads CASMVFARISEKLFF. The CDR3 DNA reads TGTGCCAGCATGGTTTTTGCCAGGATAAGTGAAAAACTGTTTTTT.

The table lists this clonotype with a count of one. The chain recombines TRBV7-2 with TRBJ2-7, with 8 bases matching TRBD2. Germline lookup yields CDR1 SGHTA and CDR2 FQGNSA. The trim removed 1 base at V and 7 bases at J, leaving 6 bases unmatched. The CDR3 contains 14 residues. This CDR3 is CASSLGGGGREQYF. The CDR3 nucleotides read TGTGCCAGCAGCTTAGGAGGCGGGGGGCGGGAGCAGTACTTC.

The chain links TRBV20-1 to TRBJ1-2, with D unclear. The CDR3 length is 12 residues. V lost 2 bases and J 4 bases, leaving 8 bases between the germline ends. CDR1 is DFQATT and CDR2 is SNEGSKA in the germline V gene (reference sequence). DNA of the CDR3: TGCAGTGCTAGAAAAGGGTCCTATGGCTACACCTTC. Translating gives CSARKGSYGYTF.

J is TRBJ2-5 and V is TRBV19, with TRBD1 as a possible D gene (6 bases). The ends were cut back, 0 bases at V and 0 bases at J, with 14 bases in the middle. Per the germline V gene, CDR1 is LNHDA and CDR2 is SQIVND (reference sequence). This CDR3 contains 17 residues. The CDR3 here is CASSIDRQGPYQETQYF. The CDR3 nucleotides read TGTGCCAGTAGTATAGATCGGCAGGGGCCGTACCAAGAGACCCAGTACTTC.

V usage is TRBV18 and J usage is TRBJ2-3; unclear D gene. The CDR3 covers 14 residues. V shed 2 bases and J shed 2 bases, with 8 bases lying between them. Germline V CDR1 and CDR2: KGHSH, LQKENI. Here the CDR3 reads CASSPTSTTDTQYF. CDR3 DNA sequence: TGTGCCAGCTCACCAACCTCGACCACAGATACGCAGTATTTT.

This clonotype has a single count. V usage is TRBV20-1 and J usage is TRBJ2-7, with 7 bases that match TRBD2. The trim removed 6 bases at V and 7 bases at J, leaving 12 bases unmatched. Germline lookup yields CDR1 DFQATT and CDR2 SNEGSKA (reference sequence). The CDR3 has 13 amino acids. CDR3 region: CSASAGTPGEQYF. In nucleotides, the CDR3 is TGCAGTGCCTCAGCGGGGACTCCGGGGGAGCAGTACTTC.

V is TRBV6-6 and J is TRBJ2-2; TRBD1 aligns across 8 bases. From germline, CDR1 is MNHNY and CDR2 SVGAGI (reference sequence). The CDR3 contains 14 residues. Trimming took 9 bases from V and 0 from J; bases not matched to a gene: 3. This CDR3 is CASRQGTNTGELFF. CDR3 DNA sequence: TGTGCCAGTCGACAGGGGACGAACACCGGGGAGCTGTTTTTT.

The V and J genes are TRBV7-8 and TRBJ1-5, with D possibly TRBD1 on 5 matching bases. The CDR3 is made up of 13 amino acids. The V and J ends lost 5 bases and 4 bases respectively, with 9 bases between them. Germline-derived CDR1 and CDR2 are SGHVS and FQNEAQ. CDR3 DNA sequence: TGTGCCAGCAGCAGGACACTTAATCAGCCCCAGCATTTT. This gives the protein CASSRTLNQPQHF.

V and J are TRBV20-1 and TRBJ2-7; D is perhaps TRBD1 or TRBD2 (6 bases each). This CDR3 spans 13 amino acids. Trimming removed 1 base at V and 5 bases at J, with 12 bases between. CDR1 is DFQATT, CDR2 SNEGSKA, per germline (reference sequence). DNA for the CDR3: TGCAGTGCTAGAGGAGGAGGGGGGAACGAGCAGTACTTC. This sequence encodes CSARGGGGNEQYF.

This clonotype was observed once. CDR3 residues: CASSQDPDTGELFF. The CDR3, as DNA: TGTGCCAGCAGCCAAGACCCCGACACCGGGGAGCTGTTTTTT. The rearrangement joins TRBV14 to TRBJ2-2; D is unresolved. The CDR3 is made up of 14 amino acids. V was shortened by 0 bases and J by 3 bases, with 5 bases between the two germline ends. Germline V gives CDR1 SGHDN, CDR2 FVKESK.

The chain links TRBV11-2 to TRBJ2-3; weak D call: TRBD2 (5 bases). The CDR3 sequence is 14 residues long. The ends were cut back, 2 bases at V and 5 bases at J, with 11 bases in the middle. The germline V gene has CDR1 SGHAT and CDR2 FQNNGV. Written as DNA, the CDR3 is TGTGCCAGCAGCTTAAATGATGGGAGAGATACGCAGTATTTT. The encoded protein is CASSLNDGRDTQYF.

J is TRBJ2-3 and V is TRBV10-2, with D possibly TRBD2 on 6 matching bases. The CDR3 sequence is 13 residues long. The germline V and J ends were trimmed by 6 bases and 4 bases, with 11 bases remaining between them. Germline lookup yields CDR1 WSHSY and CDR2 SAAADI. CDR3 residues: CASSGSAPDTQYF. The CDR3 region has the DNA TGCGCCAGCAGCGGGAGTGCCCCAGATACGCAGTATTTT.

This clonotype was seen once. The J gene is TRBJ2-2, the V gene TRBV9; 8 positions agree with TRBD2. The CDR3 totals 16 residues. Germline V gene data show CDR1 as SGDLS and CDR2 as YYNGEE. V lost 0 bases to trimming and J lost 1 base; unmatched junction nucleotides: 2. This CDR3 is CASSVATSGNTGELFF. CDR3 nucleotides: TGTGCCAGCAGCGTAGCAACTAGCGGGAACACCGGGGAGCTGTTTTTT.

The genes are TRBV30 and TRBJ1-5; TRBD1 aligns across 7 bases. This CDR3 is built from 13 residues. Trimming at V came to 0 bases and at J to 6 bases, leaving 2 bases not matched to a gene. Germline CDR1 GTSNPN, CDR2 SVGIG (reference sequence). The CDR3 DNA reads as TGTGCCTGGAGTGTACAGGGGAGTCAGCCCCAGCATTTT. This encodes CAWSVQGSQPQHF.